This T cell receptor (beta chain) was sequenced in a study of blood T cell repertoires in COVID-19 (dated by TCRdb to 2020 to 2021). In terms of the full investigation: The collaborator samples originated in the United States, Italy and Spain and spanned the acute and convalescent phases of COVID-19. The prospective study material was composed of cDNA or gDNA derived from T cells, B-cell-depleted T cells, or PBMCs. Deeply sampled blood TCRbeta repertoires from subjects exposed to, actively infected with, or recovered from COVID-19 were included in the dataset. The repertoires were made available in a free public database intended to serve as a resource for research on the immune response to SARS-CoV-2. Samples were obtained from the ongoing ImmuneRACE study (first 160 participants) and from some 1,300 subjects provided by 6 global collaborators. A de-identified subject ID, COVID-19 status, age in years and sex were almost always included in the sample metadata. Where available, HLA class I and class II types were obtained from metadata supplied by the sample provider rather than from assay-based typing.

The immunoSEQ Assay, a bias-controlled multiplex PCR, was used to amplify TCRbeta CDR3 regions from genomic DNA. In the paper's pipeline: The number of nucleated cells in each sample was estimated by amplification of reference gene primers within the assay. To quantify the absolute abundance of each unique TCRbeta CDR3 rearrangement, sequence reads were collapsed and filtered. For each sample, productive Simpson clonality was calculated as the square root of Simpson's diversity index across productive rearrangements. Held by TCRdb, this immuneACCESS table contains in-frame sequences only and omits some clones. Under half of the omission traces to an unresolved V gene where checked; the cause of the rest is unknown. V, J and clone size are taken as reported in that table, and D and trimming were inferred from the DNA itself. A total of fewer than 45,000 clones appear in this sample, over 75% of them only once. The leading ten clones occupy 25% to 35% of the sample.

Each collaborating institution followed its own protocols to collect whole blood in K2EDTA tubes. Collaborator samples were shipped for TCRbeta analysis as frozen whole blood, isolated PBMCs, or DNA extracted from either sample type. Summary of the overall study and its limitations: The amount of clinical and demographic metadata varied by source and participant and was provided uncurated.

To note about this clone: What this receptor recognizes is not known. Per-base qualities were not stored, and no clone one base away is much larger.

Sequences SEHNR (CDR1) and FQNEAQ (CDR2) are obtained from the germline V gene (reference sequence). V has 3 bases trimmed and J has 4 bases trimmed; junction bases matching no gene number 4. The cysteine opens and the phenylalanine closes a CDR3 of 15 amino acids. The read is trimmed to its CDR3 DNA, 45 bases read in frame from base 1. The chain joins TRBV7-9 to TRBJ2-2; 8 of the junction bases match TRBD2. Material: peripheral blood. The TCR originated in a woman over 75 with acute or convalescent COVID-19. The DNA sequence is as follows: TGTGCCAGCAGCTTGGAACTAGCGGCCACCGGGGAGCTGTTTTTT. This encodes CASSLELAATGELFF.